These T cell receptor beta chains were read from a single sample in a study of T cells in Graves' hyperthyroidism and ophthalmopathy. TCRdb analysed the multiplex PCR reads with MiXCR anew, one entry per CDR3 protein. The table lists some 210,000 distinct CDR3 sequences, approximately 17% of them singletons. Sequencing was done on a sample of blood. The receptors come from a man aged 45-60 years with Graves' hyperthyroidism. Each CDR3 is given with its conserved first and last residue. Clone size is not always given. Where it is, it says once, few, many or a class for expanded clones.

size: many
V: TRBV18
CDR3: CASSPELGYNEQFF

size: many
V: TRBV7-2
CDR3: CASSLVRDVEQFF

size: few
V: TRBV30
CDR3: CAWSEKGRNSPLHF

size: many
V: TRBV15
CDR3: CATLGLAGDETQYF

size: .
V: TRBV12-3/TRBV12-4
CDR3: CASSLIAGGPGEQYF

size: many
V: TRBV6-1
CDR3: CASSPRLAGLGAYEQYF

size: few
V: TRBV20-1
CDR3: CSARDPLRGNNEKLFF

size: many
V: TRBV6-1
CDR3: CASSESSGSDEQYF

size: medium-sized
V: TRBV27
CDR3: CASSETPLAVGETQYF

size: few
V: TRBV4-1
CDR3: CASSQAAGGGDTQYF

size: many
V: TRBV12-3/TRBV12-4
CDR3: CASSRLGGELFF

size: many
V: TRBV6-5
CDR3: CASSYSLAVAEAQETQYF

size: few
V: TRBV6-2/TRBV6-3
CDR3: CASRPQSTDTQYF

size: .
V: TRBV29-1
CDR3: CSVGGGEGGLDTEAFF

size: many
V: TRBV11-1
CDR3: CASSLARDRNYNEQFF

size: .
V: TRBV19
CDR3: CASSMYGTGVGKNIQYF

size: many
V: TRBV13
CDR3: CASSLAGPTQYF

size: .
V: TRBV7-9
CDR3: CASSSFDRFTGELFF

size: few
V: TRBV7-2
CDR3: CASSLAGPGGGKTQYF

size: many
V: TRBV7-3
CDR3: CASSLMGTDTQYF

size: .
V: TRBV2
CDR3: CASSEAQGQRGYTF